A single sample is the source of the 25 T cell receptor beta chains below, sequenced in a study of blood T cell repertoires in COVID-19. Clones were sequenced by immunoSEQ multiplex PCR, and TCRdb holds only the in-frame ones, with some missing. This table holds about 190,000 clones, nearly 90% found once. The specimen was peripheral blood. All receptors come from a woman aged 40 to 55 who had recovered from COVID-19.

The chain uses TRBV19 and TRBJ1-2; 7 bases fit TRBD1. Germline CDR1 LNHDA, CDR2 SQIVND (reference sequence). The CDR3 is 15 amino acids. V was pared by 6 bases and J by 8 bases, with 15 bases of the junction left unmatched. The chain's CDR3 is CASRPLTGADRGYTF. CDR3 in DNA: TGTGCCAGTAGACCCCTTACAGGGGCGGATAGGGGCTACACCTTC.

This rearrangement joins TRBV4-3 to TRBJ2-7, with D possibly matching TRBD2 (6 bases). From germline, CDR1 is LGHNA and CDR2 YSLEER. The V end was cut by 1 base, the J end by 2 bases, with 12 bases between. The CDR3 is 15 residues long. CDR3 protein: CASSQVWEAPYEQYF. DNA for the CDR3: TGCGCCAGCAGCCAAGTGTGGGAGGCCCCCTACGAGCAGTACTTC.

The rearrangement links TRBV3-1 (or the pseudogene TRBV3-2) to TRBJ2-3; 8 bases line up with TRBD2. After removal of 1 base from V and 8 bases from J, the junction contained 14 bases not matched to a gene. The CDR3 has 17 residues. Per the germline V gene, CDR1 is LGHDT and CDR2 is YNNKEL (reference sequence). CDR3: CASSQGGPGLGGGTQYF. In DNA form, the CDR3 reads TGTGCCAGCAGCCAAGGCGGCCCGGGACTAGGGGGAGGTACGCAGTATTTT.

The chain joins TRBV10-3 to TRBJ2-3; D gene unclear. The ends were cut back, 4 bases at V and 0 bases at J, with 8 bases in the middle. CDR3 size: 14 residues. Per germline, CDR1 ENHRY and CDR2 SYGVKD. This CDR3 reads CAISAASSTDTQYF. DNA for the CDR3: TGTGCCATCAGTGCTGCGTCTAGCACAGATACGCAGTATTTT.

The rearrangement links TRBV4-3 to TRBJ2-7; 7 bases are shared with TRBD1. The CDR3 consists of 18 residues. The ends lost 0 bases at V and 0 bases at J; junction bases unmatched: 11. Germline V gives CDR1 LGHNA, CDR2 YSLEER. DNA of the CDR3: TGCGCCAGCAGCCAAGACATAATACAGGGGCGTAGCTCCTACGAGCAGTACTTC. It specifies CASSQDIIQGRSSYEQYF.

Concerning this clone: The junction differs from germline at one of its ends, possibly a read error. This rearrangement joins TRBV2 to TRBJ2-7; TRBD1 is a possible D gene (6 bases). Germline V lookup: CDR1 SNHLY, CDR2 FYNNEI. The CDR3 extends over 11 amino acids. The CDR3 spells CASSLGTQLTF. The CDR3 bases are TGTGCCAGCAGTCTCGGGACACAACTTACTTTC.

V is TRBV5-5 and J is TRBJ2-7; 8 bases are shared with TRBD2. The CDR3 contains 15 residues. Trimming at V came to 2 bases and at J to 3 bases, leaving 7 bases not matched to a gene. CDR1 SGHKS and CDR2 YYEKEE come from the germline V gene (reference sequence). The CDR3 spells CASSFSSGQVYEQYF. In DNA, the CDR3 is TGTGCCAGCAGCTTTTCTAGCGGGCAGGTCTACGAGCAGTACTTC.

The chain joins TRBV18 to TRBJ1-6; D is perhaps TRBD1 (5 bases). The CDR3 runs 17 residues. The V and J ends lost 3 bases and 7 bases respectively, with 19 bases between them. The V gene's germline CDR1 is KGHSH and CDR2 LQKENI. The CDR3 loop is CASSPITRGGNNSPLHF. The CDR3 bases are TGTGCCAGCTCACCGATTACCCGCGGGGGGAACAATTCACCCCTCCACTTT.

Remarks on this clone: Other DNA sequences in this specimen translate into the identical CDR3. The chain combines TRBV27 with TRBJ1-6; possibly TRBD1 for D (6 bases). The CDR3 is made up of 15 amino acids. Trimming left V 5 bases short and J 4 bases short, with 12 bases between. In germline, CDR1 is MNHEY, CDR2 SMNVEV (reference sequence). CDR3 sequence: CASSLGAGYNSPLHF. The CDR3 coding sequence is TGTGCCAGCAGTCTGGGGGCTGGGTATAATTCACCCCTCCACTTT.

The rearrangement links TRBV28 to TRBJ2-3, with D possibly matching TRBD2 (5 bases). Trimming stripped 2 bases from V and 4 bases from J, with 10 bases between. Germline assignment: CDR1 MDHEN and CDR2 SYDVKM. The CDR3 is made up of 14 amino acids. The CDR3 region has the DNA TGTGCCAGCAGTTTAACTCCTAGCCCAGATACGCAGTATTTT. This translates into CASSLTPSPDTQYF.

The V and J genes are TRBV2 and TRBJ2-2, with TRBD1 identical over 9 bases. The CDR3 spans 15 residues. After removal of 6 bases from V and 0 bases from J, the junction contained 2 bases not matched to a gene. CDR1 is SNHLY, CDR2 FYNNEI, per germline. CDR3 DNA sequence: TGTGCCAGCAGGCGGACAGGGGCGAACACCGGGGAGCTGTTTTTT. Translated: CASRRTGANTGELFF.

The V and J genes are TRBV27 and TRBJ2-2; no definite D call. The ends were cut back, 3 bases at V and 1 base at J, with 9 bases in the middle. The CDR3 totals 15 residues. Germline V gene data show CDR1 as MNHEY and CDR2 as SMNVEV (reference sequence). The CDR3 sequence is CASSFRQENTGELFF. As DNA, the CDR3 is TGTGCCAGCAGTTTTAGACAAGAGAACACCGGGGAGCTGTTTTTT.

The chain links TRBV6-5 to TRBJ2-7; TRBD1 matches at 9 bases. The ends lost 6 bases at V and 2 bases at J; junction bases unmatched: 2. The V gene's germline CDR1 is MNHEY and CDR2 SVGAGI. The CDR3 covers 13 residues. The CDR3 region has the DNA TGTGCCAGCAGCCGGGACAGGGCCTACGAGCAGTACTTC. This codes for CASSRDRAYEQYF.

CDR3 DNA: TGCGCCAGCAGCAGCACAGGGTCCCCCTCCTACGAGCAGTACTTC. Encoded protein: CASSSTGSPSYEQYF. This rearrangement joins TRBV5-1 to TRBJ2-7; TRBD1 might be the D (6 bases). The CDR3 spans 15 residues. V lost 4 bases, J lost 0 bases, and 14 bases lay in between. Germline values: CDR1 SGHRS, CDR2 YFSETQ.

The V call is TRBV30, the J call TRBJ1-4; 8 bases are a match to TRBD1. V was pared by 4 bases and J by 8 bases, with 12 bases of the junction left unmatched. The CDR3 is 15 amino acids. The germline V gene encodes CDR1 GTSNPN and CDR2 SVGIG (reference sequence). For the CDR3, the DNA is TGTGCCTGGACTTTCGCCGACAGGGGCTTCGAAAAACTGTTTTTT. Amino acids: CAWTFADRGFEKLFF. The variable domain in full, completed from reference TRBV30 and TRBJ1-4, reads SQTIHQWPATLVQPVGSPLSLECTVEGTSNPNLYWYRQAAGRGLQLLFYSVGIGQISSEVPQNLSASRPQDRQFILSSKKLLLSDSGFYLCAWTFADRGFEKLFFGSGTQLSVL.

Here the CDR3 reads CAISGTGQGEQFF. As DNA, the CDR3 is TGTGCCATCAGTGGGACAGGGCAAGGTGAGCAGTTCTTC. This sequence joins TRBV10-3 and TRBJ2-1, with TRBD1 matching 8 bases. V shed 4 bases and J 9 bases; nucleotides not matched to a gene: 5. The germline gives CDR1 ENHRY, CDR2 SYGVKD. The CDR3 has 13 residues.

DNA of the CDR3: TGTGCCAGTAGTAGCGGGTCGGGAGGGCCCGACGAGCAGTACTTC. Protein sequence: CASSSGSGGPDEQYF. The gene calls are TRBV19 and TRBJ2-7, with 8 bases aligning to TRBD2. The CDR3 has 15 amino acids. V shed 4 bases and J 5 bases; nucleotides not matched to a gene: 10. Per the germline V gene, CDR1 is LNHDA and CDR2 is SQIVND (reference sequence).

The V gene is TRBV6-5, the J gene TRBJ2-2, with TRBD2 matching over 8 bases. This CDR3 spans 15 amino acids. Losses at the gene ends were 6 bases for V and 6 bases for J; bases not matched to a gene: 9. The germline V gene encodes CDR1 MNHEY and CDR2 SVGAGI. CDR3 nucleotides: TGTGCCAGCAGCCGAGCGGGAGCACTCCCCGGGGAGCTGTTTTTT. Translating it yields CASSRAGALPGELFF.

This clone is a singleton in its sample. The CDR3 spells CAWTGLTEAFF. As DNA, the CDR3 is TGTGCCTGGACAGGGTTGACTGAAGCTTTCTTT. The chain combines TRBV30 with TRBJ1-1; weak D call: TRBD1 (5 bases). With 4 bases removed from V and 5 bases from J, the gap between germline ends came to 8 bases. Per germline, CDR1 GTSNPN and CDR2 SVGIG (reference sequence). The CDR3 is 11 amino acids.

The chain uses TRBV15 and TRBJ1-5, with D unresolved. V was clipped by 0 bases and J by 9 bases, with 18 bases between them. The germline CDR1 and CDR2 sequences are LNHNV and YYDKDF (reference sequence). CDR3 size: 16 residues. DNA for the CDR3: TGTGCCACCAGCAGAGAAAGTGAGGGCCTTCGGCGGCCCCAGCATTTT. Translation: CATSRESEGLRRPQHF.

V usage is TRBV27 and J usage is TRBJ1-1; D ambiguous. Trimming stripped 4 bases from V and 0 bases from J, with 12 bases between. The CDR3 covers 15 residues. Germline V lookup: CDR1 MNHEY, CDR2 SMNVEV (reference sequence). The CDR3 DNA reads TGTGCCAGCAGTTGGTCAACTACTATGAACACTGAAGCTTTCTTT. It is translated as CASSWSTTMNTEAFF.

The J gene is TRBJ2-7, the V gene TRBV4-2, with 12 nucleotides matching TRBD2. CDR1 is LGHNA and CDR2 is YNFKEQ in the germline V gene. With 2 bases clipped from V and 2 bases from J, the junction kept 7 bases outside the gene matches. The CDR3 has 17 amino acids. CDR3: CASSQLTSGRGTYEQYF. The CDR3 DNA reads TGTGCCAGCAGCCAACTGACTAGCGGGAGAGGGACCTACGAGCAGTACTTC.

This clone was counted a few times. This rearrangement joins TRBV27 to TRBJ1-1; unclear D gene. The CDR3 is made up of 15 amino acids. The ends were cut back, 5 bases at V and 8 bases at J, with 21 bases in the middle. Germline V CDR1 and CDR2: MNHEY, SMNVEV (reference sequence). CDR3 sequence (DNA): TGTGCCAGCAGTCCACGATTTCGAGGGCGCCCCGAAGCTTTCTTT. Its protein product is CASSPRFRGRPEAFF.

In DNA, the CDR3 is TGTGCCAGCAGTTTAACCGGGGCCTACGAGCAGTACTTC. As protein: CASSLTGAYEQYF. This sequence joins TRBV28 and TRBJ2-7; possible D gene TRBD2, 5 bases. The CDR3 extends over 13 amino acids. Germline CDR1 is MDHEN and CDR2 is SYDVKM. V dropped 2 bases and J dropped 2 bases, with 7 bases sitting between them. Supplemented by reference TRBV28 and TRBJ2-7, the full variable domain reads DVKVTQSSRYLVKRTGEKVFLECVQDMDHENMFWYRQDPGLGLRLIYFSYDVKMKEKGDIPEGYSVSREKKERFSLILESASTNQTSMYLCASSLTGAYEQYFGPGTRLTVT.

This clone has a single count. The chain couples TRBV12-3 or TRBV12-4 to TRBJ1-1, with D hard to call. Trimming removed 6 bases from V and 3 bases from J, with 8 bases in between. The CDR3 has 12 residues. The DNA of the CDR3 is TGTGCCAGCAGGGGTCGGGACACTGAAGCTTTCTTT. Amino acid sequence: CASRGRDTEAFF.